One sample yielded the 4 T cell receptor beta chains listed below, sequenced in a study of blood T cell repertoires in COVID-19. Data came from immunoSEQ multiplex PCR; TCRdb stores just in-frame clones and leaves some out. The sample lists roughly 81,000 clones; about four fifths were seen once. The sample comprised peripheral blood. The receptors were gathered from a woman between 65 and 79 years old with acute or convalescent COVID-19.

This rearrangement joins TRBV30 to TRBJ2-7, with D possibly being TRBD1 (6 bases). Trimming left V 1 base short and J 3 bases short, with 16 bases between. Germline V gives CDR1 GTSNPN, CDR2 SVGIG (reference sequence). The CDR3 contains 15 residues. CDR3 bases: TGTGCCTGGAGTGACCCTACGGACAGTATCTACGAGCAGTACTTC. This sequence encodes CAWSDPTDSIYEQYF.

This rearrangement joins TRBV2 to TRBJ2-7; D uncertain. The CDR3 totals 13 residues. Germline V gene data show CDR1 as SNHLY and CDR2 as FYNNEI. The V end lost 6 bases, the J end lost 4 bases, and 13 bases lay between the germline ends. The CDR3 sequence is CASSAPGAYEQYF. The CDR3 coding sequence is TGTGCCAGCAGCGCCCCAGGCGCATACGAGCAGTACTTC.

The CDR3 nucleotides are TGTGCCACCCTAATGGGGGCCCTAGCGGGTAGCTCCTACGAGCAGTACTTC. It is translated as CATLMGALAGSSYEQYF. This chain joins TRBV24-1 and TRBJ2-7, with 8 nucleotides matching TRBD2. This CDR3 contains 17 residues. Germline V gene lookup returns CDR1 KGHDR and CDR2 SFDVKD. The V gene end was trimmed by 9 bases and the J gene end by 0 bases; junction bases not matched to a gene: 15.

The J gene is TRBJ2-7, the V gene TRBV5-1, with 7 bases matching TRBD1. Germline trimming cut 4 bases from V and 5 bases from J; bases unmatched to any gene: 6. This CDR3 comprises 13 residues. Germline V gene data show CDR1 as SGHRS and CDR2 as YFSETQ. CDR3 sequence: CASSPQGLDEQYF. The CDR3 DNA reads TGCGCCAGCAGCCCACAGGGGCTCGACGAGCAGTACTTC.